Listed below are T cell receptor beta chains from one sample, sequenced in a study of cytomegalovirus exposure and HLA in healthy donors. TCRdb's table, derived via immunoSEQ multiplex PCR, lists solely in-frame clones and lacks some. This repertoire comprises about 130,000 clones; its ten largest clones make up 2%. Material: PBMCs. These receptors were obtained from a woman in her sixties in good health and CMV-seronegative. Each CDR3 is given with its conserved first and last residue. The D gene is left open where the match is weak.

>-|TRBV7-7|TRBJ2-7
CASSPRTFSSYEQYF
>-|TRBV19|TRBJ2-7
CASITRRLEYYEQYF
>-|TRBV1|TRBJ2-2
CTSSQDRDSSFAGELFF
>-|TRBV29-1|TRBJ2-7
CSVVPQGYEQYF
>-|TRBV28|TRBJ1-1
CASSKGGTSTEAFF
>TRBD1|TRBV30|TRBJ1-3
CAWDRGDGNTIYF
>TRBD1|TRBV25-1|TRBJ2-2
CASRAPGTGNTGELFF
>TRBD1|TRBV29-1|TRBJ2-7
CSVNGGTGSYEQYF
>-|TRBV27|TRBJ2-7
CASGALGASDDEQYF
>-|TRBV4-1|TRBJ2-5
CASSQEGHGGLETQYF
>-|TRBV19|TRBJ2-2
CASTVARLANTGELFF
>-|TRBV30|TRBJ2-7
CAWTQGGEQYF
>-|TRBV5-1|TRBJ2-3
CASSLYVSGGVSTDTQYF
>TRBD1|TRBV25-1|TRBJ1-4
CASSPPPWDRNEKLFF
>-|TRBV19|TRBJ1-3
CASRLQVLSGNTIYF
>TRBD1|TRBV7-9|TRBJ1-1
CASSPGQGSSTEAFF
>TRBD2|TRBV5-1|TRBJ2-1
CASSSGLAGSNEQFF
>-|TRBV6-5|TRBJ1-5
CASNTGNPQPQHF
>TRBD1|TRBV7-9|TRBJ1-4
CASSNRDSEEKLFF
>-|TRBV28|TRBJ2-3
CASTTHQGPDTQYF
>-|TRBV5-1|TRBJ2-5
CASSLTSLETQYF
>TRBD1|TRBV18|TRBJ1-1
CASSPQGAYLMNTEAFF
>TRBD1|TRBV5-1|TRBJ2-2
CASSSGTASTGELFF
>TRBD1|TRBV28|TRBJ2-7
CASSLGTAYEQYF
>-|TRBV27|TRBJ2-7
CASSRSTAASYEQYF
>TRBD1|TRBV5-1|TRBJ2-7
CASSRQGYEQYF